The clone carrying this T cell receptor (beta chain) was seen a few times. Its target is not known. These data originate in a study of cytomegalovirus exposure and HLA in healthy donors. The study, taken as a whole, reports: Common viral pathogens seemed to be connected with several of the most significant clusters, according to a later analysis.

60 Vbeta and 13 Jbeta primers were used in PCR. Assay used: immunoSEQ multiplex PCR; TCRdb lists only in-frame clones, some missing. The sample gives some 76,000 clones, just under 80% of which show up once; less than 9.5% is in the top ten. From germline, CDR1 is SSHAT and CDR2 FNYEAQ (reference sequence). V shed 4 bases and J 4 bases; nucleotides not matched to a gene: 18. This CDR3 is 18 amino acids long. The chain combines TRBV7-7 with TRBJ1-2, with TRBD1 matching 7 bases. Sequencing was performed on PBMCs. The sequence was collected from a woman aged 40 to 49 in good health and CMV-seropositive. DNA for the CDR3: TGTGCCAGCAGCTCCGTTTCCCACAACCAGGGGGTTGTCTATGGCTACACCTTC. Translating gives CASSSVSHNQGVVYGYTF.